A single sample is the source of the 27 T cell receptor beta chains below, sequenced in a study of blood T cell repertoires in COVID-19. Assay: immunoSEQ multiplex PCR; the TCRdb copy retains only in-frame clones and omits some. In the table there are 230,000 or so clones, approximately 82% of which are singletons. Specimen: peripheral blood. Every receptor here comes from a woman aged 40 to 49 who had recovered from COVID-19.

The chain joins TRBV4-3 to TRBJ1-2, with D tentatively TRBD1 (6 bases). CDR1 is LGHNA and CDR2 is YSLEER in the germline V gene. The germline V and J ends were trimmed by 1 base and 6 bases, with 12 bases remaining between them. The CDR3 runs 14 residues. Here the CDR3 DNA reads TGCGCCAGCAGCCAAGTTACAGGGCGAAATGGCTACACCTTC. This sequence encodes CASSQVTGRNGYTF.

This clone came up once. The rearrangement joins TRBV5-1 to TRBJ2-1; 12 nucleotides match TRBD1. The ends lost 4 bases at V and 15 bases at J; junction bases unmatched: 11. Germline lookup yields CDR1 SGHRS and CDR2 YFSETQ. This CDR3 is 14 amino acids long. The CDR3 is CASSPGTGGERLFF. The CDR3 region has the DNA TGCGCCAGCAGCCCCGGGACAGGGGGCGAAAGGCTGTTCTTC.

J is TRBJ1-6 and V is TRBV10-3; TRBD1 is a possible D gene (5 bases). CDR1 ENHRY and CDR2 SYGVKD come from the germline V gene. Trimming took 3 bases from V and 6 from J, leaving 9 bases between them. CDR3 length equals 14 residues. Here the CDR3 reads CAISDREGNSPLHF. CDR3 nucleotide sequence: TGTGCCATCAGTGACAGGGAGGGTAATTCACCCCTCCACTTT.

CDR3: CASSQAGTGASYTF. The CDR3 DNA reads TGTGCCAGCAGCCAAGCGGGGACAGGGGCTAGTTACACCTTC. This chain joins TRBV3-1 (or the pseudogene TRBV3-2) and TRBJ1-2, with 10 nucleotides matching TRBD1. The CDR3 runs to 14 residues. J lost 11 bases, V lost 1 base, and 7 bases had no gene match. In germline, CDR1 is LGHDT, CDR2 YNNKEL (reference sequence).

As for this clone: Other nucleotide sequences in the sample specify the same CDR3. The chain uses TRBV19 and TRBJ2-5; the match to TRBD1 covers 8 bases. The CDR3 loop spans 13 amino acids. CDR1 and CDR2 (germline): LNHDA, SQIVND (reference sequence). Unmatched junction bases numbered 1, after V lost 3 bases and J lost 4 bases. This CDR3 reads CASSIDRGETQYF. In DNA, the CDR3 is TGTGCCAGTAGTATTGACAGGGGAGAGACCCAGTACTTC. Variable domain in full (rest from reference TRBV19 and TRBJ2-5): DGGITQSPKYLFRKEGQNVTLSCEQNLNHDAMYWYRQDPGQGLRLIYYSQIVNDFQKGDIAEGYSVSREKKESFPLTVTSAQKNPTAFYLCASSIDRGETQYFGPGTRLLVL.

CDR3 nucleotides: TGTGCCAGTCGCAGGGACACAAACTCTGGAAACACCATATATTTT. Translated, it gives CASRRDTNSGNTIYF. The chain uses TRBV19 and TRBJ1-3; D is perhaps TRBD1 (6 bases). CDR1 LNHDA and CDR2 SQIVND come from the germline V gene (reference sequence). This CDR3 is 15 amino acids long. V lost 8 bases and J 0 bases, leaving 14 bases between the germline ends.

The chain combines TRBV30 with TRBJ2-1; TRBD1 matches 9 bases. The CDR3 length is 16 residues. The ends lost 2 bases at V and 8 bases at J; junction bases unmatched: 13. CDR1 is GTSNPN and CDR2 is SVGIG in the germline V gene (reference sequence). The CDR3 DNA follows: TGTGCCTGGAGTTTGCTTTGGGGACAGGGTAGGGATGAGCAGTTCTTC. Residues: CAWSLLWGQGRDEQFF. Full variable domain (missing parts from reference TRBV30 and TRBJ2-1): SQTIHQWPATLVQPVGSPLSLECTVEGTSNPNLYWYRQAAGRGLQLLFYSVGIGQISSEVPQNLSASRPQDRQFILSSKKLLLSDSGFYLCAWSLLWGQGRDEQFFGPGTRLTVL.

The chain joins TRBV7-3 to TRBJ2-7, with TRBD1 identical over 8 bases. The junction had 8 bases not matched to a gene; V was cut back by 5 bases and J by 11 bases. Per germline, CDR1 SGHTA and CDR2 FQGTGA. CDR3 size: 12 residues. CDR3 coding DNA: TGTGCCAGCAGCCCGATCAGACAGGGGAAGTACTTC. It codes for CASSPIRQGKYF.

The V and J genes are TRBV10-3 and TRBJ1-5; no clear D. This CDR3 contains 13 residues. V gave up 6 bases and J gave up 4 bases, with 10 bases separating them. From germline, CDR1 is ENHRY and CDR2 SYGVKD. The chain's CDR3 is CAIRGEENQPQHF. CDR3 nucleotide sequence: TGTGCCATCAGGGGTGAGGAAAATCAGCCCCAGCATTTT.

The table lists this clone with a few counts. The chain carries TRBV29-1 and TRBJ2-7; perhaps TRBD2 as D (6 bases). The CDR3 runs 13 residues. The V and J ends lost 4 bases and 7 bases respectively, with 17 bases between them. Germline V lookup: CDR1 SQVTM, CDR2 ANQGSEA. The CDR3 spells CSVVKVRAGEQYF. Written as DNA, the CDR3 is TGCAGCGTTGTCAAGGTCAGGGCGGGGGAGCAGTACTTC.

CDR3 in amino acids: CASSLDRGPGQPQHF. In DNA form, the CDR3 reads TGTGCCAGCAGCTTAGACAGGGGGCCCGGACAGCCCCAGCATTTT. This chain uses TRBV7-2 with TRBJ1-5, with TRBD1 matching 9 bases. Trimming took 1 base from V and 7 from J; bases not matched to a gene: 5. The CDR3 is 15 amino acids. Germline lookup yields CDR1 SGHTA and CDR2 FQGNSA. The whole variable domain, remainder taken from reference TRBV7-2 and TRBJ1-5, is GAGVSQSPSNKVTEKGKDVELRCDPISGHTALYWYRQSLGQGLEFLIYFQGNSAPDKSGLPSDRFSAERTGGSVSTLTIQRTQQEDSAVYLCASSLDRGPGQPQHFGDGTRLSIL.

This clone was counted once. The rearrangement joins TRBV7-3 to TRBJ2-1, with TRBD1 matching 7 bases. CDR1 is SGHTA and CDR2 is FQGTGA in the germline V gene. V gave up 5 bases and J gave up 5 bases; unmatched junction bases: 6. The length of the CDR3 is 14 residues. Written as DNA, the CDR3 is TGTGCCAGCAGCCGGGACAGAGGCCACAATGAGCAGTTCTTC. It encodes CASSRDRGHNEQFF.

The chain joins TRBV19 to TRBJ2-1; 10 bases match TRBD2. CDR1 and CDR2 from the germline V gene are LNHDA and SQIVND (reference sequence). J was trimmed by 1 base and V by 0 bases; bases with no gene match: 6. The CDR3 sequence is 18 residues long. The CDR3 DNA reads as TGTGCCAGTAGTATAGATGCGAGCGGGGGGGCATCCTACAATGAGCAGTTCTTC. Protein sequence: CASSIDASGGASYNEQFF.

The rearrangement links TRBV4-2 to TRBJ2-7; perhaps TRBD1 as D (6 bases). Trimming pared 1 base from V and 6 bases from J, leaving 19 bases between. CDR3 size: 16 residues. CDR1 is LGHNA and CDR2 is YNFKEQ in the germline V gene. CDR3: CASSQAWDTKKGEQYF. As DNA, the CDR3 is TGTGCCAGCAGCCAAGCCTGGGACACCAAAAAGGGCGAGCAGTACTTC.

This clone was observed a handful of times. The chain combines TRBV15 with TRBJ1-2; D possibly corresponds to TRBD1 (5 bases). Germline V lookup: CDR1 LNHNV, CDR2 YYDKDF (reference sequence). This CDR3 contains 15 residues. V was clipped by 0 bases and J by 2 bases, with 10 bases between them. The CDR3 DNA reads TGTGCCACCAGCAGAGATCTGGCAGGGAACTATGGCTACACCTTC. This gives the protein CATSRDLAGNYGYTF.

The CDR3 spells CSVEDQARDTQYF. CDR3 DNA sequence: TGCAGCGTTGAAGATCAGGCCCGGGATACGCAGTATTTT. This chain uses TRBV29-1 with TRBJ2-3; no firm D call. Trimming removed 0 bases from V and 6 bases from J, with 10 bases in between. This CDR3 comprises 13 residues. From germline, CDR1 is SQVTM and CDR2 ANQGSEA.

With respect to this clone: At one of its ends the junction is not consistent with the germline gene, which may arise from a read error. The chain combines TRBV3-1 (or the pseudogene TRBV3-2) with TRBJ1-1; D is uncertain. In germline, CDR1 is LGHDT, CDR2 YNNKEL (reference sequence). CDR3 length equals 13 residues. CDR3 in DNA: TGTGCCAGCCACTCTTTCGGGAACTCTGAAGCTTTCTTT. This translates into CASHSFGNSEAFF.

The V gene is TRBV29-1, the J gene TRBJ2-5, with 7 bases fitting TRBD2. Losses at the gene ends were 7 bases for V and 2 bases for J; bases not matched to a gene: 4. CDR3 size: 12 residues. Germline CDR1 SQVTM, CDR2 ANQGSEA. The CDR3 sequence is CSGSSGQETQYF. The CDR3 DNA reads TGCAGCGGTTCTAGCGGACAAGAGACCCAGTACTTC.

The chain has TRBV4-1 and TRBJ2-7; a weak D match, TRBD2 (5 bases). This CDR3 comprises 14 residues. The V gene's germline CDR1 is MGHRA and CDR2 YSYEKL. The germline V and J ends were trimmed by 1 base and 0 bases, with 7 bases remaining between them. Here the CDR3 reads CASSQGEFSYEQYF. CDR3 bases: TGCGCCAGCAGCCAAGGGGAGTTCTCCTACGAGCAGTACTTC.

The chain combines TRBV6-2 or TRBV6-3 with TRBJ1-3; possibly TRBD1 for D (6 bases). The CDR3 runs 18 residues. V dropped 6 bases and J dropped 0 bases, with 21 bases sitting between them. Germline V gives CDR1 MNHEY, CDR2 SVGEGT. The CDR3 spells CASSPQGSALRSGNTIYF. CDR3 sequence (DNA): TGTGCCAGCAGCCCACAGGGATCGGCGCTCCGCTCTGGAAACACCATATATTTT.

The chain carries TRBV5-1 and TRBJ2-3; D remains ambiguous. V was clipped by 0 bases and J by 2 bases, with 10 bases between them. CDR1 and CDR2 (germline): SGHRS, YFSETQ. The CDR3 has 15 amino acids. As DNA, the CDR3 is TGCGCCAGCAGCTTGGCCCTTGTCTCCACAGATACGCAGTATTTT. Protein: CASSLALVSTDTQYF.

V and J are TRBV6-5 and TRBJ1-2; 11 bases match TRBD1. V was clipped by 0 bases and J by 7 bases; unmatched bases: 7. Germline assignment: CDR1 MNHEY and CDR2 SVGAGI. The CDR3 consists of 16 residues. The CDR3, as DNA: TGTGCCAGCAGTTACTCCATGGGACAGGGGGTGGGTGGCTACACCTTC. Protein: CASSYSMGQGVGGYTF.

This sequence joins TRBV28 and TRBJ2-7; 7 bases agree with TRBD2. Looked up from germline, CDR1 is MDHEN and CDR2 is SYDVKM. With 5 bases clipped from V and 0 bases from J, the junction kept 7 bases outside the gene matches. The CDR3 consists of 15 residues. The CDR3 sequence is CASSPRGGSSYEQYF. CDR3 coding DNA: TGTGCCAGCAGTCCTCGGGGAGGGAGCTCCTACGAGCAGTACTTC.

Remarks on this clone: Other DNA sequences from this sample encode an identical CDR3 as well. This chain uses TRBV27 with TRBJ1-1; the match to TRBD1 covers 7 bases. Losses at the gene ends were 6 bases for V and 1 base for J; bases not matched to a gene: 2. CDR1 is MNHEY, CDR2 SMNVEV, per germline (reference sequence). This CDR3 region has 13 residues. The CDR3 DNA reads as TGTGCCAGCAGACGGACAGGGAACACTGAAGCTTTCTTT. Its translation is CASRRTGNTEAFF.

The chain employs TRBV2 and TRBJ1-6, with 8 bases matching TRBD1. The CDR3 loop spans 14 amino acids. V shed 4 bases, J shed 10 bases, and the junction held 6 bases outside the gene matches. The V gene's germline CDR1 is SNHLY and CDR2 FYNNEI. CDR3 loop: CASSGTGLLSPLHF. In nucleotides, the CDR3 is TGTGCCAGCAGTGGGACAGGGCTTTTGTCACCCCTCCACTTT.

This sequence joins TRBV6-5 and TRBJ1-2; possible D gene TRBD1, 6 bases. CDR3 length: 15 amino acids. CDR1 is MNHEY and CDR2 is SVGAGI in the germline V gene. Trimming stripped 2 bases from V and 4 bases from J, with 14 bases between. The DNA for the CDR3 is TGTGCCAGCAGTTACGCACAGGGTACGGGCTATGGCTACACCTTC. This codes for CASSYAQGTGYGYTF.

Here the CDR3 reads CASSPPGLEGNEQFF. The CDR3 DNA follows: TGTGCCAGCAGCCCGCCGGGACTAGAGGGCAATGAGCAGTTCTTC. The V and J genes are TRBV7-9 and TRBJ2-1, with TRBD2 identical over 8 bases. Per germline, CDR1 SEHNR and CDR2 FQNEAQ (reference sequence). With V trimmed by 5 bases and J by 6 bases, 9 bases remained unmatched. The CDR3 extends over 15 amino acids.